This entry is about one T cell receptor (beta chain). Libraries were prepared by immunoSEQ multiplex PCR; TCRdb keeps only in-frame clonotypes and omits some of them. Of about 190,000 clones detected, around nine tenths appear once; the ten largest clones hold 0.85% to 0.95%. This sample stems from a study of blood T cell repertoires in COVID-19. Study background: The analysed material was cDNA or gDNA that came from T cells, B-cell-depleted T cells, or PBMCs.

V lost 6 bases to trimming and J lost 7 bases, with 15 bases between them. The CDR3 is 13 residues long. The germline V gene has CDR1 MDHEN and CDR2 SYDVKM. Input material: peripheral blood. The J gene is TRBJ1-2, the V gene TRBV28; no reliable D call. The receptor was derived from a woman younger than 35 who had recovered from COVID-19. CDR3 DNA: TGTGCCAGCAGCCTAGCTGGGCTCGGTGGCTACACCTTC. This gives the protein CASSLAGLGGYTF.